This entry lists 14 T cell receptor beta chains sequenced from one sample in a study of breast tumors, draining lymph nodes, adjacent tissues. Samples came from axillary lymph nodes draining the breast cancer. TCRdb reprocessed the multiplex PCR reads with MiXCR, giving one entry per CDR3 protein. The sample consists of hundreds of thousands of distinct CDR3 sequences, about 30% of them appearing once. Sample: axillary lymph node tissue. These receptors came from a female donor with breast cancer. Some clones in this sample may be carry-over from other donors' samples.

The table lists this clonotype with a few counts. The chain is built from TRBV5-1 and TRBJ1-1; D remains unclear. The CDR3 has 15 residues. The V gene's germline CDR1 is SGHRS and CDR2 YFSETQ. V lost 4 bases to trimming and J lost 1 base, with 14 bases between them. The CDR3 DNA sequence: TGCGCCAGCAGCATGGGAGCAATGCCGAACACTGAAGCTTTCTTT. The encoded protein is CASSMGAMPNTEAFF.

The rearrangement uses TRBV9 and TRBJ2-2, with 12 bases identical to TRBD2. Germline V lookup: CDR1 SGDLS, CDR2 YYNGEE. The CDR3 loop spans 18 amino acids. The V segment lost 3 bases and the J segment 5 bases; nucleotides outside the gene matches: 11. The CDR3 DNA follows: TGTGCCAGCAGCGAGAAGGGTCAGGGGACTAGCGGGACCGGGGAGCTGTTTTTT. Residues: CASSEKGQGTSGTGELFF.

Concerning this clonotype itself: The junction departs from germline at one end; a sequencing error may be responsible. The chain has TRBV9 and TRBJ2-1, with 14 bases that match TRBD2. This CDR3 comprises 16 residues. Germline V gene data show CDR1 as SGDLS and CDR2 as YYNGEE. CDR3: CASGGTSGSSYNEQLF. The DNA of the CDR3 is TGTGCCAGCGGCGGGACTAGCGGGAGCTCCTACAATGAGCAGCTCTTC.

The sample holds many counts of this clonotype. The junction departs from germline at one end; a sequencing error may be responsible. The V gene is TRBV20-1, the J gene TRBJ2-3, with 7 bases lining up with TRBD2. This CDR3 is 14 amino acids long. Germline V gene sequence: CDR1 DFQATT, CDR2 SNEGSKA (reference sequence). CDR3 loop: CGAPRLAGTDTQYF. DNA of the CDR3: TGCGGTGCTCCCAGACTAGCTGGCACAGATACGCAGTATTTT.

Notes on this clonotype: This could be a read error, since a much larger clone is one nucleotide away. The chain joins TRBV6-6 to TRBJ1-4, with D perhaps matching TRBD1 (6 bases). The V gene lost 4 bases and the J gene lost 5 bases, with 20 bases spanning the gap. The germline CDR1 and CDR2 sequences are MNHNY and SVGAGI (reference sequence). There are 17 residues in the CDR3. In nucleotides, the CDR3 is TGTGCCAGCAGTTTCGGCGGGACAAGGTATAGAAATGAAAAACTGTTTTTT. It codes for CASSFGGTRYRNEKLFF.

This clonotype was recorded at least ten times. The J gene is TRBJ1-2, the V gene TRBV20-1, with a possible D match to TRBD1 (5 bases). Germline V gene data show CDR1 as DFQATT and CDR2 as SNEGSKA (reference sequence). Trimming removed 5 bases at V and 3 bases at J, with 16 bases between. CDR3 length: 14 amino acids. CDR3 nucleotides: TGCAGTGCTGCGGGACGAATACCACACTATGGCTACACCTTC. Translated, it gives CSAAGRIPHYGYTF.

A few counts support this clonotype. The chain links TRBV25-1 to TRBJ2-5, with TRBD2 matching 7 bases. Germline trimming cut 4 bases from V and 5 bases from J; bases unmatched to any gene: 13. The V gene's germline CDR1 is MGHDK and CDR2 SYGVNS. The length of the CDR3 is 16 residues. The CDR3, as DNA: TGTGCCAGCAGTGCTCAAATCGCCAGCGGGACGGAGACCCAGTACTTC. Translation: CASSAQIASGTETQYF. The full variable domain, with the rest looked up from reference TRBV25-1 and TRBJ2-5, is EADIYQTPRYLVIGTGKKITLECSQTMGHDKMYWYQQDPGMELHLIHYSYGVNSTEKGDLSSESTVSRIRTEHFPLTLESARPSHTSQYLCASSAQIASGTETQYFGPGTRLLVL.

The rearrangement links TRBV4-3 to TRBJ2-7; D unclear. The J call is uncertain, as TRBJ2-5 better fits the DNA end. The CDR3 sequence is 13 residues long. Germline loops: CDR1 LGHNA, CDR2 YSLEER. The CDR3 DNA is TGCGCCAGCAGCGATCTGCGCCAAGAGACCCAGTACTTC. Encoded protein: CASSDLRQETQYF.

This clonotype was detected many times. The V call is TRBV11-2, the J call TRBJ2-5; D is unresolved. Trimming stripped 1 base from V and 9 bases from J, with 9 bases between. The CDR3 has 12 amino acids. Germline values: CDR1 SGHAT, CDR2 FQNNGV. In DNA, the CDR3 is TGTGCCAGCAGCTTAGTTTCTGGGGCCCAGTACTTC. Protein sequence: CASSLVSGAQYF.

About this clonotype itself: One end of the junction does not line up with germline, which may come from a read error. This chain connects TRBV5-1 to TRBJ1-4; perhaps TRBD1 as D (5 bases). The CDR3 loop spans 13 amino acids. From germline, CDR1 is SGHRS and CDR2 YFSETQ. The CDR3 bases are TGCGCCAGCAGCCCGGGACCTAATGAAAACCTGTTTTTT. This codes for CASSPGPNENLFF.

This clonotype was observed at least ten times. This chain uses TRBV7-2 with TRBJ2-3; 10 bases are a match to TRBD2. The length of the CDR3 is 15 residues. Germline values: CDR1 SGHTA, CDR2 FQGNSA. V was clipped by 5 bases and J by 1 base; unmatched bases: 3. CDR3 coding DNA: TGTGCCAGCAGCGCTCTAGCGGGGGGCACAGATACGCAGTATTTT. Residues: CASSALAGGTDTQYF.

Comments on this clonotype: Possible read error: a much larger clone is one base away. The J gene is TRBJ2-6, the V gene TRBV6-2 or TRBV6-3; perhaps TRBD1 as D (5 bases). The germline CDR1 and CDR2 sequences are MNHEY and SVGEGT. This CDR3 has 13 amino acids. The CDR3 reads CASDDGGANALTF. The CDR3 nucleotides read TGTGCCAGCGATGACGGTGGGGCCAACGCCCTGACTTTC.

The chain links TRBV7-6 to TRBJ2-5, with D unclear. Germline-derived CDR1 and CDR2 are SGHVS and FNYEAQ. The CDR3 consists of 12 residues. V was pared by 8 bases and J by 7 bases, with 14 bases between. CDR3 sequence (DNA): TGTGCCAGCGGCTCAAACAGAGGGACCCAGTACTTC. Protein: CASGSNRGTQYF. The full variable domain, in which reference TRBV7-6 and TRBJ2-5 provide the parts outside the CDR3, is GAGVSQSPRYKVTKRGQDVALRCDPISGHVSLYWYRQALGQGPEFLTYFNYEAQQDKSGLPNDRFSAERPEGSISTLTIQRTEQRDSAMYRCASGSNRGTQYFGPGTRLLVL.

This clonotype was seen repeatedly, ten times or more. The chain employs TRBV20-1 and TRBJ1-2; TRBD1 might be the D (6 bases). Trimming cost V 3 bases and J 7 bases, with 18 bases left between them. The CDR3 runs to 14 residues. CDR1 is DFQATT, CDR2 SNEGSKA, per germline (reference sequence). The CDR3: CSARRSGGQGGYTF. The DNA for the CDR3 is TGCAGTGCTAGGAGGAGCGGGGGGCAGGGTGGCTACACCTTC.